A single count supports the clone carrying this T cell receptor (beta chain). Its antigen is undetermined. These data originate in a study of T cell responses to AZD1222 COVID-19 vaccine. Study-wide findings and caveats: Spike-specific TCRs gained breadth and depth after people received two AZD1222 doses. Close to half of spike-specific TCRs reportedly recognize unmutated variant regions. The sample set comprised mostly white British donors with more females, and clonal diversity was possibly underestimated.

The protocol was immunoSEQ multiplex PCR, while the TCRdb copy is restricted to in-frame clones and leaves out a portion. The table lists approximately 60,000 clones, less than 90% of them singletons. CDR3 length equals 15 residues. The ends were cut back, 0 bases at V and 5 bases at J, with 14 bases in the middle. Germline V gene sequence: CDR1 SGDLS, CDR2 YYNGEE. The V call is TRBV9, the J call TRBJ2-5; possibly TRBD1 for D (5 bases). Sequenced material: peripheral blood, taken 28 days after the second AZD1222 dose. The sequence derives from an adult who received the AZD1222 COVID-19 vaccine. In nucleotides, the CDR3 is TGTGCCAGCAGCGTAGCTGGGGCTTTAGGGGAGACCCAGTACTTC. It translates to CASSVAGALGETQYF.